This T cell receptor beta chain originates from a study of CD8+ T cells in alopecia areata. Extraction of RNA preceded its reverse transcription into cDNA, which served as the sequencing template. The repertoire was sequenced with immunoSEQ multiplex PCR; TCRdb's copy has only in-frame clones and lacks some. This sample has some 200,000 clones; around 50% occur once, and the top ten carry over 10%. Treatment in this sample: oral pan-JAK inhibitor, 5-10 mg twice daily. Findings and limits, study-wide: Elevated clonality characterized lesional scalp relative to normal scalp, particularly in alopecia totalis/universalis.

This CDR3 comprises 13 residues. The germline gives CDR1 SGHDN, CDR2 FVKESK. Trimming pared 0 bases from V and 5 bases from J, leaving 5 bases between. Worth noting for this clone: The antigen remains unidentified.

The clonotype comes from a human donor with alopecia areata. Material: CD8+ T cells sorted from blood, obtained at week 24, from a patient treated with tofacitinib. The chain employs TRBV14 and TRBJ1-5, with D uncertain. CDR3 in amino acids: CASSQEIDQPQHF. As DNA, the CDR3 is TGTGCCAGCAGCCAAGAGATCGATCAGCCCCAGCATTTT.